Following are 26 T cell receptor beta chains from one sample sequenced in a study of OX40 agonist ivuxolimab in advanced cancers. Only in-frame clones appear in the TCRdb table, and some are missing; sequencing was by immunoSEQ multiplex PCR. The sample consists of 70,000 to 90,000 clones, roughly nine tenths of them appearing once. The specimen was CD4+ or CD8+ T cells sorted from blood, collected in a trial of the OX40 agonist ivuxolimab. These receptors were taken from an adult with an advanced solid tumor such as melanoma, head and neck, liver or kidney cancer.

This rearrangement joins TRBV30 to TRBJ2-7, with D unresolved. Germline CDR1 is GTSNPN and CDR2 is SVGIG (reference sequence). The CDR3 has 13 residues. Trimming left V 0 bases short and J 0 bases short, with 6 bases between. The CDR3 loop is CAWSVFGSYEQYF. The CDR3 nucleotides read TGTGCCTGGAGTGTCTTTGGCTCCTACGAGCAGTACTTC.

The V call is TRBV29-1, the J call TRBJ2-3; D is uncertain. The ends were cut back, 3 bases at V and 3 bases at J, with 7 bases in the middle. This CDR3 contains 12 residues. Germline CDR1 and CDR2: SQVTM and ANQGSEA. The CDR3 region is CSVDSGTDTQYF. DNA for the CDR3: TGCAGCGTTGATTCTGGAACAGATACGCAGTATTTT.

V usage is TRBV25-1 and J usage is TRBJ2-7; D gene ambiguous. The length of the CDR3 is 11 residues. V was trimmed by 3 bases and J by 2 bases, leaving 2 bases between them. From germline, CDR1 is MGHDK and CDR2 SYGVNS. For the CDR3, the DNA is TGTGCCAGCAGTGATACCTACGAGCAGTACTTC. Translation gives CASSDTYEQYF.

The chain joins TRBV27 to TRBJ2-7; a possible D gene is TRBD2 (5 bases). CDR1 is MNHEY, CDR2 SMNVEV, per germline (reference sequence). Trimming removed 8 bases from V and 4 bases from J, with 15 bases in between. The CDR3 loop spans 13 amino acids. The DNA of the CDR3 is TGTGCCAGCTCACTGGGTCGGGGTTACGAGCAGTACGTC. Translated: CASSLGRGYEQYV.

This clone showed up just once. The chain recombines TRBV15 with TRBJ1-5, with D perhaps matching TRBD1 (6 bases). Germline V CDR1 and CDR2: LNHNV, YYDKDF (reference sequence). The V and J ends lost 0 bases and 4 bases respectively, with 10 bases between them. The CDR3 loop spans 15 amino acids. CDR3 amino acids: CATSRDRGPNQPQHF. The CDR3 DNA reads TGTGCCACCAGCAGAGACAGGGGACCTAATCAGCCCCAGCATTTT.

V is TRBV7-9 and J is TRBJ2-3; 11 positions match TRBD2. CDR3 size: 18 residues. J lost 2 bases, V lost 3 bases, and 10 bases had no gene match. Germline loops: CDR1 SEHNR, CDR2 FQNEAQ (reference sequence). CDR3 DNA sequence: TGTGCCAGCAGCTTCCCTAGCGGGGGGCGGGGTAACACAGATACGCAGTATTTT. Protein product: CASSFPSGGRGNTDTQYF.

V and J are TRBV9 and TRBJ2-1; D unclear. V lost 0 bases and J 8 bases, leaving 6 bases between the germline ends. Germline loops: CDR1 SGDLS, CDR2 YYNGEE. This CDR3 comprises 12 residues. The chain's CDR3 is CASSVGVYEQFF. The CDR3 DNA reads TGTGCCAGCAGCGTAGGGGTCTATGAGCAGTTCTTC.

This clone was seen a few times. The chain carries TRBV4-1 and TRBJ2-7; TRBD2 matches at 13 bases. V trimming: 4 bases; J trimming: 4 bases; junction bases outside the gene matches: 7. The V gene's germline CDR1 is MGHRA and CDR2 YSYEKL. The CDR3 is 16 amino acids. The CDR3 DNA is TGCGCCAGCAGCCCTAGACTAGCGGGGGGCTCTTACGAGCAGTACTTC. It codes for CASSPRLAGGSYEQYF.

This clone was observed a single time. The V call is TRBV30, the J call TRBJ2-3, with D unclear. The V and J ends lost 1 base and 2 bases respectively, with 4 bases between them. The CDR3 runs 12 residues. The germline V gene encodes CDR1 GTSNPN and CDR2 SVGIG (reference sequence). Written as DNA, the CDR3 is TGTGCCTGGAGTGGGAACACAGATACGCAGTATTTT. Its protein is CAWSGNTDTQYF.

The V and J genes are TRBV27 and TRBJ2-3, with 8 bases that match TRBD2. Trimming cost V 8 bases and J 6 bases; bases outside gene matches: 7. The germline V gene has CDR1 MNHEY and CDR2 SMNVEV (reference sequence). The CDR3 is made up of 13 amino acids. The chain's CDR3 is CASWIAGSDTQYF. In DNA, the CDR3 is TGTGCCAGCTGGATAGCGGGGTCGGATACGCAGTATTTT.

The J gene is TRBJ1-5, the V gene TRBV27; D might be TRBD1 (5 bases). CDR3 length: 14 amino acids. V gave up 9 bases and J gave up 2 bases, with 14 bases separating them. The germline CDR1 and CDR2 sequences are MNHEY and SMNVEV (reference sequence). The CDR3 DNA reads TGTGCCAGTACCCCAGGGTATGGCAATCAGCCCCAGCATTTT. The encoded protein is CASTPGYGNQPQHF.

V is TRBV13 and J is TRBJ2-3, with 13 positions matching TRBD2. The CDR3 is made up of 16 amino acids. The V segment lost 6 bases and the J segment 8 bases; nucleotides outside the gene matches: 11. Germline loops: CDR1 PRHDT, CDR2 FYEKMQ (reference sequence). CDR3 residues: CASSYGTSGIVGTQYF. The CDR3, as DNA: TGTGCCAGCAGTTATGGGACTAGCGGGATTGTCGGTACGCAGTATTTT.

The J gene is TRBJ2-1, the V gene TRBV5-4; 11 bases map to TRBD2. Trimming took 1 base from V and 7 from J; bases not matched to a gene: 4. CDR3 length: 15 residues. The germline gives CDR1 SGHNT, CDR2 YYREEE (reference sequence). The CDR3 reads CASSLLAGGRNEQFF. DNA of the CDR3: TGTGCCAGCAGCTTGCTAGCGGGGGGTAGAAATGAGCAGTTCTTC.

V and J are TRBV5-1 and TRBJ2-1; D unclear. V lost 0 bases and J lost 8, with 9 bases in between. Germline loops: CDR1 SGHRS, CDR2 YFSETQ. The CDR3 runs to 13 residues. In DNA form, the CDR3 reads TGCGCCAGCAGCTTGGTACGTGGGCATGAGCAGTTCTTC. It specifies CASSLVRGHEQFF.

This rearrangement joins TRBV30 to TRBJ2-1; TRBD2 aligns across 14 bases. Trimming at V came to 0 bases and at J to 7 bases, leaving 8 bases not matched to a gene. Germline assignment: CDR1 GTSNPN and CDR2 SVGIG (reference sequence). This CDR3 spans 17 amino acids. CDR3 loop: CAWSVWPTSGRGNEQFF. Here the CDR3 DNA reads TGTGCCTGGAGTGTCTGGCCGACTAGCGGGAGGGGTAATGAGCAGTTCTTC.

The genes are TRBV6-6 and TRBJ1-2; no clear D. The CDR3 has 14 residues. The V end was cut by 4 bases, the J end by 3 bases, with 12 bases between. Germline values: CDR1 MNHNY, CDR2 SVGAGI (reference sequence). The CDR3 sequence is CASSWTLDYYGYTF. CDR3 in DNA: TGTGCCAGCAGTTGGACGCTAGATTACTATGGCTACACCTTC.

The chain couples TRBV7-6 to TRBJ2-7; TRBD2 might be the D (6 bases). V lost 5 bases, J lost 3 bases, and 11 bases lay in between. Per the germline V gene, CDR1 is SGHVS and CDR2 is FNYEAQ. The CDR3 has 13 amino acids. The CDR3 coding sequence is TGTGCCAGCAGCCGGGACTTATTCTACGAGCAGTACTTC. This encodes CASSRDLFYEQYF.

The chain recombines TRBV7-8 with TRBJ2-7; TRBD2 agrees at 9 bases. Germline CDR1 and CDR2: SGHVS and FQNEAQ. The junction had 8 bases not matched to a gene; V was cut back by 5 bases and J by 3 bases. CDR3 size: 15 residues. The CDR3 sequence is CASSPRLAENYEQYV. The CDR3 region has the DNA TGTGCCAGCAGCCCCCGACTAGCGGAGAACTACGAGCAGTACGTC.

The chain has TRBV4-1 and TRBJ1-5, with D maybe TRBD1 (5 bases). Germline CDR1 MGHRA, CDR2 YSYEKL. The CDR3 is 14 residues long. The ends were cut back, 4 bases at V and 1 base at J, with 8 bases in the middle. In nucleotides, the CDR3 is TGCGCCAGCAGCCTGGGGCCCAGCAATCAGCCCCAGCATTTT. Encoded protein: CASSLGPSNQPQHF.

The V gene is TRBV19, the J gene TRBJ2-1; the match to TRBD1 covers 7 bases. The CDR3 extends over 15 amino acids. With 6 bases clipped from V and 4 bases from J, the junction kept 9 bases outside the gene matches. Germline CDR1 is LNHDA and CDR2 is SQIVND (reference sequence). The CDR3 reads CASSSLGTAYNEQFF. CDR3 DNA sequence: TGTGCCAGTAGCTCCCTCGGGACAGCATACAATGAGCAGTTCTTC.

The rearrangement joins TRBV2 to TRBJ2-2; D is possibly TRBD2 (7 bases). Germline CDR1 SNHLY, CDR2 FYNNEI. V dropped 8 bases and J dropped 2 bases, with 12 bases sitting between them. CDR3 length equals 14 residues. CDR3 residues: CASGGATNTGELFF. CDR3 sequence (DNA): TGTGCCAGCGGGGGGGCCACTAACACCGGGGAGCTGTTTTTT.

The V gene is TRBV13, the J gene TRBJ2-1; D is unclear. With 2 bases removed from V and 6 bases from J, the gap between germline ends came to 2 bases. The CDR3 runs 11 residues. Per the germline V gene, CDR1 is PRHDT and CDR2 is FYEKMQ (reference sequence). The CDR3 nucleotides read TGTGCCAGCAGCTTAAGCAATGAGCAGTTCTTC. Translation gives CASSLSNEQFF.

V usage is TRBV5-1 and J usage is TRBJ1-5; D is possibly TRBD1 (5 bases). V was cut by 0 bases and J by 5 bases, with 12 bases left in between. Germline CDR1 and CDR2: SGHRS and YFSETQ. The CDR3 length is 15 residues. CDR3 DNA: TGCGCCAGCAGCTTGGAGTCGCGGGGGGATCAGCCCCAGCATTTT. Residues: CASSLESRGDQPQHF.

The chain has TRBV25-1 and TRBJ1-2; D is perhaps TRBD1 (6 bases). With 1 base removed from V and 4 bases from J, the gap between germline ends came to 13 bases. The CDR3 spans 15 residues. Germline-derived CDR1 and CDR2 are MGHDK and SYGVNS. This CDR3 is CASSESGDSLYGYTF. Written as DNA, the CDR3 is TGTGCCAGCAGTGAATCAGGGGACTCGCTCTATGGCTACACCTTC.

V and J are TRBV4-3 and TRBJ2-3; D call uncertain. Germline V lookup: CDR1 LGHNA, CDR2 YSLEER. Trimming cost V 1 base and J 5 bases, with 10 bases left between them. The CDR3 length is 14 residues. CDR3 in DNA: TGCGCCAGCAGCCAAGTTTCGTGGGGAGATACGCAGTATTTT. Its protein product is CASSQVSWGDTQYF.

The sample holds one count of this clone. V is TRBV9 and J is TRBJ1-2; D is ambiguous. The CDR3 consists of 11 residues. CDR1 and CDR2 from the germline V gene are SGDLS and YYNGEE. Trimming pared 4 bases from V and 6 bases from J, leaving 7 bases between. The CDR3 loop reads CASSSLDGYTF. In DNA form, the CDR3 reads TGTGCCAGCAGCAGCCTTGATGGCTACACCTTC.